The TCR beta chain described here comes from a study of blood T cell repertoires in COVID-19. Study background: Italy, Spain and the United States were the sources of the convalescent and acute COVID-19 samples. PBMCs, B-cell-depleted T cells, or T cells were the source of the cDNA or gDNA that made up the material.

In the authors' methods: Reference gene primer amplification yielded estimated nucleated cell counts. Profiling relied on immunoSEQ multiplex PCR, and the TCRdb table lists in-frame clones only, not all of them. V and J calls plus clone size are reproduced from that table; the DNA served to infer D and trimming. Seen here are 150,000 or so clones, approximately 70% observed once, and the top ten hold approximately 1.9%. Germline V gene sequence: CDR1 MNHEY, CDR2 SMNVEV (reference sequence). Trimming pared 2 bases from V and 9 bases from J, leaving 19 bases between. The CDR3 totals 15 residues. Source material: peripheral blood. This receptor was obtained from an older woman with acute or convalescent COVID-19. The V and J genes are TRBV27 and TRBJ2-5; no firm D call. CDR3 bases: TGTGCCAGCAGTTTAATCCCCACGGTCCCTCTGGCCCAGTACTTC. Its translation: CASSLIPTVPLAQYF.